This TCR beta chain was obtained from a study of Graves' ophthalmopathy and Graves' hyperthyroidism (dated by TCRdb to the late 2010s). Broadly, across the study: Peripheral blood was collected at initial diagnosis, prior to any treatment. The independent validation cohort included roughly 19 hyperthyroidism patients plus 17 patients who later progressed from hyperthyroidism to ophthalmopathy. The study used signatures of the TCR beta repertoire to tell Graves' ophthalmopathy apart from Graves' hyperthyroidism and to predict which patients would progress to ophthalmopathy. In roughly 6 hyperthyroidism patients, T-cell repertoires of thyroid tissue and blood were compared. In total, approximately 130 blood samples were TCR-sequenced: approximately 40 ophthalmopathy, under 85 hyperthyroidism and some 17 hyperthyroidism-to-ophthalmopathy patients. A discovery set of 100 patients (more than 40 ophthalmopathy, just over 55 stable hyperthyroidism) was enrolled to explore V-J signatures distinguishing ophthalmopathy from hyperthyroidism. The 90 or so discovery patients were randomly split 7:3 into training and test sets. Following sample collection, hyperthyroidism patients were given methimazole at a starting dose of 30 mg daily, and ophthalmopathy patients were given high-dose intravenous methylprednisolone. Beyond this particular receptor, the publication reports: Among expanded thyroid clonotypes with frequency above 0.001, most also showed up in blood, which suggests that blood repertoires may reflect the thyroid immune response. In validation, the model predicted ophthalmopathy progression with more than 55% sensitivity and 72.22% specificity; roughly 11 predicted patients were CT-confirmed with GO in a median of 6.5 months. Sample size was not statistically predetermined, and group allocation was not concealed from the investigators. The 13-signature model separated ophthalmopathy from stable hyperthyroidism with over 85% sensitivity and around 84% specificity in cross-validation, and 80%/75% in the test set.

For repertoire sequencing, the TCR beta CDR3 regions were amplified from RNA transcripts. HTBI primers and the Qiagen OneStep RT-PCR kit were used in a first-round RT-PCR, which was followed by a second-round multiplex PCR, size selection and purification. Sequencing of the libraries was carried out on an Illumina HiSeq2000 in paired-end mode with 100 bp reads. The study's own analysis went as follows. SOAPnuke was used for read processing, and reads with adapters, uncalled bases, a mean Phred below 15, or no exact constant-primer or identifier match were discarded. COPE v1.2.5 was used to merge high-quality paired reads. Each unique nucleotide sequence was treated as a clonotype, and MiTCR v1.1 was used to align the clonotypes to the IMGT TRB V, D and J references. Only V-J combinations with frequency above 0.0001 were analysed, covering over 99% of repertoires. For each V-J combination, a TCR clonal expansion and chaos score was defined as F50 clonal expansion divided by the chaos observed in the TCRdist matrix. Features were reduced by Welch's t-statistics and random forest to around 13 V-J combinations, which fed a naive Bayes classifier. The Morisita-Horn index was used to measure how similar the thyroid and blood repertoires were. The raw public data were reprocessed by TCRdb itself: fastp quality trimming at Q25, MiXCR clonotype calling, in-frame beta chains only. Every distinct CDR3 protein forms one entry, paired with its most common genes and DNA. The V and J calls reflect TCRdb's pipeline rather than the authors' work. The sample table lists 360,000 or so distinct CDR3 sequences, about 17% of them with a count of one. Of the sample, roughly 1.6% falls within the top ten clones.

Ophthalmopathy patients had moderately to severely active disease, Clinical Activity Score of at least 3, NOSPECS grade of at least 4, and disease duration under 3 months. Anyone with other autoimmune diseases, uncontrolled infections, pregnancy or lactation was excluded from the study. Diagnosis relied on clinical symptoms, serum thyroxine, TRAb, thyroid ultrasound and orbital computed tomography. PBMCs were isolated from about 10 ml of fresh peripheral blood by Ficoll-Paque density gradient centrifugation. Trizol reagent was used to extract the total RNA, and its quality was then checked on an Agilent 2100 Bioanalyzer. Ten or more counts support this clonotype. This clone's antigen is unknown. No quality values exist for individual bases; no much larger clone is one base distant. Counted from cysteine to phenylalanine, this CDR3 has 14 amino acids. The read is trimmed to its CDR3 DNA, 42 bases read in frame from base 1. For CDR1 and CDR2, the germline V gene (reference sequence) lists LNHDA and SQIVND. V is shortened by 3 bases, J by 0 bases, and the region joining them spans 8 bases.

The V gene is TRBV19 and the J gene is TRBJ1-1; no D gene call is confident. What was sequenced was peripheral blood. This TCR was sampled from a woman aged 18-30 years with Graves' ophthalmopathy. Donor details come from another sample of the same person, matched by shared clones. The nucleotide sequence is given as TGTGCCAGTAGTATTTTACAGATGAACACTGAAGCTTTCTTT. It is translated as CASSILQMNTEAFF. When the CDR3 is completed using the reference TRBV19 and TRBJ1-1 genes on either side, the full variable domain is DGGITQSPKYLFRKEGQNVTLSCEQNLNHDAMYWYRQDPGQGLRLIYYSQIVNDFQKGDIAEGYSVSREKKESFPLTVTSAQKNPTAFYLCASSILQMNTEAFFGQGTRLTVV.